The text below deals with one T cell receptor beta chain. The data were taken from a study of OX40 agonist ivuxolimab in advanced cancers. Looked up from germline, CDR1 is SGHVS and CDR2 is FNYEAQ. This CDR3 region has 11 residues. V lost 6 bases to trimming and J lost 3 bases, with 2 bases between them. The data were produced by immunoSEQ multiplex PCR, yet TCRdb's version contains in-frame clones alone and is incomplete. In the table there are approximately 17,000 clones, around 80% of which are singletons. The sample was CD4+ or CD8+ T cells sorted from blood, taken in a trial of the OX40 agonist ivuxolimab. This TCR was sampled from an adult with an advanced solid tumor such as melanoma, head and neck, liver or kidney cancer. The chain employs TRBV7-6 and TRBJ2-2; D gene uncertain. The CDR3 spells CASRYTGELFF. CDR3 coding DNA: TGTGCCAGCAGATACACCGGGGAGCTGTTTTTT. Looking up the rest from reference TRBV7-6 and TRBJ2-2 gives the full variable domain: GAGVSQSPRYKVTKRGQDVALRCDPISGHVSLYWYRQALGQGPEFLTYFNYEAQQDKSGLPNDRFSAERPEGSISTLTIQRTEQRDSAMYRCASRYTGELFFGEGSRLTVL.